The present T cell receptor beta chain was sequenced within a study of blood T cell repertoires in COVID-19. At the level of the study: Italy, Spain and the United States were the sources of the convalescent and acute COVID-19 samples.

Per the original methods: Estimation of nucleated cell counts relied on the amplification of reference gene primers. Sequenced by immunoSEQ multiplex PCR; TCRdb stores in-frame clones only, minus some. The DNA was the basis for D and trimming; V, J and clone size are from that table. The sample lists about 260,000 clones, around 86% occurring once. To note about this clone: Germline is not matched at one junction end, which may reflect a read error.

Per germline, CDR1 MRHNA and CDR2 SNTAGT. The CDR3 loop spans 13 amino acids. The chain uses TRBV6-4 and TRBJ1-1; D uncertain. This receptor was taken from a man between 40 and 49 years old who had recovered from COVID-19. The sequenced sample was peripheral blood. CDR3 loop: CASSDSPAGRRIF. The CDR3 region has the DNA TGTGCCAGCAGTGACTCCCCCGCGGGGAGGAGGATCTTT.